This paragraph reports one T cell receptor (beta chain). In this sample, this clonotype turned up many times. Its binding antigen is unknown. Base quality data are lacking; no much larger clone is found one base away. This entry comes from a study of T-cell reconstitution after alpha-beta-depleted transplantation in children (dated by TCRdb to 2015 to 2016). Context from the whole study: The study quantitatively tracked T-cell immune reconstitution after TCRalphabeta/CD19-depleted allogeneic hematopoietic cell transplantation in children using TCR repertoire profiling. The full study reports these points: The apparently early alphabetaT-cell count recovery about two months after transplant was reportedly dependent on only several hundred rapidly expanded clones derived from non-depleted graft cells. In some patients, the high TCRbeta diversity seen at day 60 was put down to recipient T cells and intrathymic progenitors that had survived conditioning. Over subsequent months, a decline in hyperexpanded clone frequencies was noted, and after one year, T-cell counts and TCRbeta diversity were mostly ascribed to newly produced T cells.

From the cysteine through the phenylalanine, the CDR3 covers 13 amino acids. Left in the record is the CDR3 DNA by itself, 39 bases read in frame from the first base. Between the V and J ends, shortened by 5 bases and 3 bases respectively, the junction contains 9 bases. The library relied on PCR. TCRdb shows the sequencer as Illumina HiSeq 2500. Molecular barcoding was employed in the preparation of TCR libraries, with unique molecular identifiers being used to normalize TCRbeta repertoire quantification. TCRdb reanalyzed the raw reads on its own, using fastp at Q25 for trimming and MiXCR for clone calling, and kept in-frame beta chains. Rows are unified per CDR3 protein, each entry keeping the most common DNA and genes. The sample table contains about 120,000 distinct CDR3 sequences; only one count was recorded for roughly 24% of them. Of the sample, 10% to 13% falls within the top ten clones. The sample's treatment or condition label is to be understood as: allogeneic hematopoietic cell transplantation with graft depleted of TCRalphabeta T cells and CD19 B cells. TCRalphabeta/CD19-depleted allogeneic hematopoietic cell grafts were given to the transplant recipients, all of whom were children.

The chain is made from TRBV12-3 or TRBV12-4 and TRBJ2-3; too little of a D gene remains to name it. This TCR came from a male patient under 10 years old who had a stem cell transplant for chronic granulomatous disease, so the T cells may come from the graft donor. The sample was PBMCs, mostly from graft donor cells, taken 180 days after TCRalphabeta/CD19-depleted stem cell transplant. The CDR3 is CASSPTETDTQYF. The DNA sequence is as follows: TGTGCCAGCAGTCCTACTGAGACAGATACGCAGTATTTT.